This T cell receptor (beta chain) was sequenced in a study of shared clonotypes between healthy human individuals. General study results and limits: Among the subsets, naive ones generally showed larger estimated richness than memory ones. Shared across four donors were around 5% of the naive CD4 clonotypes.

Each subset's genomic DNA was shared equally among a number of immunoSEQ plates. Libraries were prepared by immunoSEQ multiplex PCR; TCRdb keeps only in-frame clonotypes and omits some of them. The sample consists of around 600,000 clones, 95% to 98% of them appearing once. The CDR3 has 14 residues. From germline, CDR1 is ENHRY and CDR2 SYGVKD. V lost 0 bases, J lost 4 bases, and 9 bases lay in between. A word on this clone: The antigen remains unidentified.

Sequencing was performed on naive CD4+ T cells sorted from blood. Documented subset: CD45RA+ positively selected. V and J are TRBV10-3 and TRBJ2-5, with D perhaps TRBD1 (6 bases). The origin of this receptor is a woman in her thirties in good health. CDR3 residues: CAISESDRRETQYF. DNA of the CDR3: TGTGCCATCAGTGAGTCCGACAGGCGAGAGACCCAGTACTTC.